This is a list of T cell receptor beta chains from one sample in a study of cytomegalovirus exposure and HLA in healthy donors. Clones were sequenced by immunoSEQ multiplex PCR, and TCRdb holds only the in-frame ones, with some missing. The profile shows 110,000 or so clones, 82% of them singletons. The sequenced sample consisted of PBMCs. The receptor source for this set is a young woman in good health and CMV-seronegative. CDR3s include the opening cysteine and the closing phenylalanine or tryptophan. A D gene is named only where the DNA matches it firmly. Only some rows state a clone size, as once, few, many or a class for expanded clones.

V	size	D	J	CDR3	DNA
TRBV7-9	-	TRBD1	TRBJ1-4	CASSPDRVTNEKLFF	TGTGCCAGCAGCCCTGACAGGGTTACTAATGAAAAACTGTTTTTT
TRBV7-2	-	-	TRBJ2-5	CASSPSGDQYF	TGTGCCAGCAGCCCCTCCGGGGACCAGTACTTC
TRBV5-8	-	TRBD1	TRBJ2-5	CASSLGQGVFRETQYF	TGTGCCAGCAGCTTGGGACAGGGGGTATTTCGAGAGACCCAGTACTTC
TRBV5-1	once	-	TRBJ2-5	CASSLGVGSPGETQYF	TGCGCCAGCAGCTTGGGAGTCGGGAGCCCAGGGGAGACCCAGTACTTC
TRBV6-1	-	-	TRBJ1-1	CASSERGTPGHNTEAFF	TGTGCCAGCAGTGAAAGGGGGACCCCGGGACATAACACTGAAGCTTTCTTT
TRBV19	-	TRBD2	TRBJ2-3	CASSSKFAGADTQYF	TGTGCCAGTAGTAGTAAGTTTGCGGGAGCAGATACGCAGTATTTT
TRBV11-2	-	TRBD1	TRBJ1-2	CASSPIGQGSLNYGYTF	TGTGCCAGCAGCCCCATCGGACAGGGCTCCCTTAACTATGGCTACACCTTC
TRBV7-9	-	-	TRBJ1-2	CASSYQAADPLRLNYGYTF	TGTGCCAGCAGCTACCAGGCTGCCGACCCTCTCCGCCTCAACTATGGCTACACCTTC
TRBV11-3	-	TRBD1	TRBJ1-2	CASSQTLQGDGYTF	TGTGCCAGCAGTCAAACTCTTCAGGGGGATGGCTACACCTTC
TRBV6-5	-	-	TRBJ1-5	CASRGGVYSNQPQHF	TGTGCCAGCAGGGGGGGGGTTTATAGCAATCAGCCCCAGCATTTT
TRBV18	-	TRBD1	TRBJ2-7	CASSQTGTAYEQYF	TGTGCCAGCTCACAAACCGGGACAGCCTACGAGCAGTACTTC
TRBV6-1	-	-	TRBJ1-2	CASSDPRASSYGYTF	TGTGCCAGCAGTGACCCGCGGGCCTCGTCCTATGGCTACACCTTC
TRBV11-2	-	-	TRBJ2-2	CASRLEGNTGELFF	TGTGCCAGCAGACTGGAGGGGAACACCGGGGAGCTGTTTTTT
TRBV19	-	-	TRBJ1-1	CASSIVGSSTEAFF	TGTGCCAGTAGTATTGTCGGGTCTAGCACTGAAGCTTTCTTT
TRBV18	-	-	TRBJ2-4	CASSPFGGDSKNIQYF	TGTGCCAGCTCACCTTTTGGAGGGGATAGCAAAAACATTCAGTACTTC
TRBV29-1	-	-	TRBJ2-6	CSVDSSSGANVLTF	TGCAGCGTAGACAGTAGCTCTGGGGCCAACGTCCTGACTTTC
TRBV5-4	-	-	TRBJ1-1	CASSLPGRTEAFF	TGTGCCAGCAGCTTGCCAGGGCGCACTGAAGCTTTCTTT
TRBV7-8	-	TRBD2	TRBJ2-3	CASSLGGGVTDTQYF	TGTGCCAGCAGCTTGGGCGGGGGGGTCACAGATACGCAGTATTTT
TRBV5-6	-	-	TRBJ1-5	CASSLVGGFQPQHF	TGTGCCAGCAGCTTGGTAGGGGGTTTTCAGCCCCAGCATTTT
TRBV7-2	-	-	TRBJ1-1	CASRPDPRGHTEAFF	TGTGCCAGCAGACCAGATCCCAGGGGACACACTGAAGCTTTCTTT
TRBV11-2	-	-	TRBJ1-2	CASSFFRVNYGYTF	TGTGCCAGCAGCTTTTTCAGGGTTAACTATGGCTACACCTTC
TRBV6-4	-	-	TRBJ2-3	CASSPRVPADTQYF	TGTGCCAGCAGTCCCCGGGTGCCAGCAGATACGCAGTATTTT
TRBV27	-	TRBD1	TRBJ2-7	CASRRTGGPLEQYF	TGTGCCAGCAGGCGGACAGGGGGTCCCCTCGAGCAGTACTTC
TRBV19	-	-	TRBJ2-2	CATGGGGNTGELFF	TGTGCCACCGGGGGAGGGGGTAACACCGGGGAGCTGTTTTTT
TRBV15	-	TRBD2	TRBJ2-7	CATSRVTSGYEQYF	TGTGCCACCAGCAGAGTAACTAGCGGTTACGAGCAGTACTTC
TRBV5-6	once	-	TRBJ2-3	CASSPQGQVKGDTQYF	TGTGCCAGCAGCCCTCAGGGTCAGGTAAAGGGAGATACGCAGTATTTT
TRBV29-1	-	TRBD1	TRBJ2-2	CSVRQGPNTGELFF	TGCAGCGTCAGACAGGGACCCAACACCGGGGAGCTGTTTTTT
TRBV5-4	-	-	TRBJ2-3	CASSLVGLTDTQYF	TGTGCCAGCAGCTTGGTGGGACTCACAGATACGCAGTATTTT
TRBV28	-	-	TRBJ2-6	CASSLAISGANVLTF	TGTGCCAGCAGTTTAGCGATCTCTGGGGCCAACGTCCTGACTTTC
TRBV11-2	-	TRBD1	TRBJ2-2	CASSFGTGGPGELFF	TGTGCCAGCAGCTTCGGGACAGGGGGTCCCGGGGAGCTGTTTTTT
TRBV28	once	-	TRBJ1-5	CASSLTGAGGNQPQHF	TGTGCCAGCAGTTTGACGGGAGCGGGAGGCAATCAGCCCCAGCATTTT
TRBV5-1	-	-	TRBJ2-2	CASSLGQPNTGELFF	TGCGCCAGCAGCCTCGGACAGCCGAACACCGGGGAGCTGTTTTTT
TRBV7-9	-	TRBD2	TRBJ2-7	CASSLFVTSGTSSSYEQYF	TGTGCCAGCAGCTTATTTGTCACTAGCGGGACTTCATCCTCCTACGAGCAGTACTTC
TRBV19	-	-	TRBJ2-2	CASSIEPVLAGELFF	TGTGCCAGTAGTATAGAGCCGGTCCTGGCCGGGGAGCTGTTTTTT
TRBV19	-	-	TRBJ2-3	CASTDRLSTDTQYF	TGTGCCAGCACAGACAGGCTGAGCACAGATACGCAGTATTTT
TRBV18	few	-	TRBJ1-6	CASSPGDRPNSPLHF	TGTGCCAGCTCACCCGGAGACAGGCCAAATTCACCCCTCCACTTT
TRBV5-6	-	-	TRBJ2-3	CASSLEGGTDTQYF	TGTGCCAGCAGCTTGGAAGGGGGCACAGATACGCAGTATTTT
TRBV4-1	-	TRBD2	TRBJ2-7	CASSSTSGRIVNEQYF	TGCGCCAGCAGCTCGACTAGCGGGAGAATAGTTAACGAGCAGTACTTC
TRBV29-1	-	-	TRBJ2-5	CSVEDWRTVETQYF	TGCAGCGTTGAAGATTGGAGGACAGTGGAGACCCAGTACTTC
TRBV28	-	-	TRBJ1-1	CASSFFRVTEAFF	TGTGCCAGCAGTTTCTTCAGGGTCACTGAAGCTTTCTTT
TRBV5-1	-	TRBD2	TRBJ2-1	CASRGVAGVDEQFF	TGCGCCAGCCGAGGGGTAGCGGGAGTCGATGAGCAGTTCTTC
TRBV9	-	-	TRBJ2-5	CASAPRGVKETQYF	TGTGCCAGCGCGCCCAGGGGGGTGAAAGAGACCCAGTACTTC
TRBV6-1	-	TRBD1	TRBJ2-1	CASSEFGQGSGNEQFF	TGTGCCAGCAGTGAATTTGGACAGGGTAGCGGCAATGAGCAGTTCTTC